Included here is one T cell receptor (beta chain) sequence, with context. The data belong to a study of T cells expressing NK-cell markers. The authors made TCR beta cDNA libraries by 5'RACE template switching. This switching added a universal primer site and UMIs. No DNA is given; TCRdb re-called the 5' RACE reads and lists each CDR3 protein once. Its table lists about 430,000 distinct CDR3 sequences. The CDR3 consists of 15 residues. In germline, CDR1 is SGHVS, CDR2 FQNEAQ. This clonotype was sampled from a woman in her 50s in good health. Sequenced material: blood T cells: a sorted CD56 or NKG2C T cell subset, CD4+ or CD8+ T cells, or bulk PBMC T cells (not recorded which). The chain carries TRBV7-8 and TRBJ2-3; there is no DNA to check the TCRdb D call of TRBD2. CDR3 amino acids: CASTLRGEGQDTQYF.